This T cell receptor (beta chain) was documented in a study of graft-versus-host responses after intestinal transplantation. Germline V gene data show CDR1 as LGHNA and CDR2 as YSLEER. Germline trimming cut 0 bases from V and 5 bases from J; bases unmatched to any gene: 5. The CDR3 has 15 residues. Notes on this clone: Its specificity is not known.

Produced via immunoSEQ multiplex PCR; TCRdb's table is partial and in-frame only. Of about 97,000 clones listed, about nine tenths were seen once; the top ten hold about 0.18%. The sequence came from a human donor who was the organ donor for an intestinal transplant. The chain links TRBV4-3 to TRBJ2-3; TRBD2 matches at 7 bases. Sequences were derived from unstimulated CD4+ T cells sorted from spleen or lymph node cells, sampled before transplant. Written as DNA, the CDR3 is TGCGCCAGCAGCCAAGAGGCCCGGGGGGTAGATACGCAGTATTTT. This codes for CASSQEARGVDTQYF.